This T cell receptor (beta chain) was captured by sequencing in a study of blood T cell repertoires in COVID-19. Looking at the study overall: Specimens from acute and convalescent COVID-19 originated in the United States, Italy and Spain. Sources were T cells, B-cell-depleted T cells, or PBMCs; the material itself was cDNA or gDNA.

The CDR3 extends over 15 amino acids. Germline V gene data show CDR1 as SGHDT and CDR2 as YYEEEE. J lost 3 bases, V lost 4 bases, and 6 bases had no gene match. Per the study methods: The assay estimated nucleated cells by amplifying reference gene primers. This table comes from immunoSEQ multiplex PCR, and its TCRdb copy is limited to in-frame clones, with some not included. The V and J calls and the clone size are those of that table, but D and trimming were determined from the DNA. The sample lists tens of thousands of clones; roughly 94% were seen once. This clonotype was sampled from a human donor with active COVID-19. The donor label of this sample is uncertain. The sample comprised peripheral blood. The chain recombines TRBV5-6 with TRBJ1-4; 7 nucleotides agree with TRBD1. CDR3 bases: TGTGCCAGCAGCCAGGGGGGTGTGGCTAATGAAAAACTGTTTTTT. Residues: CASSQGGVANEKLFF. Together with reference TRBV5-6 and TRBJ1-4, the CDR3 gives the full variable domain: DAGVTQSPTHLIKTRGQQVTLRCSPKSGHDTVSWYQQALGQGPQFIFQYYEEEERQRGNFPDRFSGHQFPNYSSELNVNALLLGDSALYLCASSQGGVANEKLFFGSGTQLSVL.